Sequencing of this T cell receptor beta chain was carried out in a study of CD8 T cells in ankylosing spondylitis. TCRdb re-analysed the 5' RACE reads in MiXCR, keeping a single row per CDR3 protein. Among approximately 220,000 distinct CDR3 sequences listed, 20% to 30% were seen once. Trimming took 0 bases from V and 6 from J, leaving 14 bases between them. CDR1 is DFQATT, CDR2 SNEGSKA, per germline (reference sequence). CDR3 length: 14 amino acids. The V call is TRBV20-1, the J call TRBJ1-1; D gene ambiguous. Sequences were obtained from blood, either unsorted or a sorted T cell fraction (not recorded which). The clonotype comes from a male donor with ankylosing spondylitis or in good health (not recorded which). The CDR3 sequence is CSARDGRRLPEAFF. CDR3 nucleotide sequence: TGCAGTGCTAGAGATGGACGGCGTCTGCCTGAAGCTTTCTTT.